Listed below are T cell receptor beta chains from one sample, sequenced in a study of blood T cell repertoires in COVID-19. This table comes from immunoSEQ multiplex PCR, and its TCRdb copy is limited to in-frame clones, with some not included. Among about 9,200 clones listed, roughly 80% were seen once. The specimen sequenced was peripheral blood. Receptors originate from a man between 65 and 85 years old with active COVID-19. The CDR3 runs from the conserved cysteine through the conserved F or W. A D gene is named only where the DNA matches it firmly. Clone size is given for some rows only: seen once, a few or many times, or a class if the clone is expanded.

clone size,D gene,J gene,V gene,CDR3 DNA,CDR3 protein
NA,NA,TRBJ2-5,TRBV5-1,TGCGCCAGCAGGGTGACGGGGAACTCAGAGACCCAGTACTTC,CASRVTGNSETQYF
few,NA,TRBJ2-7,TRBV5-1,TGCGCCAGCAGCTTCGGGACTGACTCCTACGAGCAGTACTTC,CASSFGTDSYEQYF
NA,NA,TRBJ1-4,TRBV5-1,TGCGCCAGCAGCTTGGATAACGAGAATGAAAAACTGTTTTTT,CASSLDNENEKLFF
NA,NA,TRBJ1-5,TRBV7-9,TGTGCCAGCAGCTCAACCAGGGGACCCAATCAGCCCCAGCATTTT,CASSSTRGPNQPQHF
NA,TRBD2,TRBJ2-1,TRBV7-2,TGTGCCAGCAGTCAGGGACTAAGGCCCGGTGAGCAGTTCTTC,CASSQGLRPGEQFF
NA,TRBD1,TRBJ2-3,TRBV10-3,TGTGCCATCAGTAAACCGGGACAGGTAACAGATACGCAGTATTTT,CAISKPGQVTDTQYF
once,TRBD1,TRBJ1-1,TRBV4-1,TGCGCCAGCAGCCAACCGACAGGGGGCGGTTTCGGGGAAGCTTTCTTT,CASSQPTGGGFGEAFF
NA,TRBD1,TRBJ1-6,TRBV28,TGTGCCAGCAGTCCCCCAGGACAGGGCCTTTCACCCCTCCACTTT,CASSPPGQGLSPLHF
once,NA,TRBJ2-6,TRBV2,TGTGCCAGCCACCCCCAAGCTTCTGGGGCCAACGTCCTGACTTTC,CASHPQASGANVLTF
NA,NA,TRBJ2-5,TRBV3-1/TRBV3-2,TGTGCCAGCAGCCAAAGAGGCCCAGGGGAGACCCAGTACTTC,CASSQRGPGETQYF
NA,NA,TRBJ2-1,TRBV24-1,TGTGCCACCAGTGAAGGAGGGGGCATCTACAATGAGCAGTTCTTC,CATSEGGGIYNEQFF
NA,TRBD1,TRBJ1-1,TRBV27,TGTGCCAGCAGTTTATCGCTTGGACAGGGGGCGGGCCGAGCTTTCTTT,CASSLSLGQGAGRAFF
NA,TRBD2,TRBJ2-7,TRBV27,TGTGCCAGCAGCTATAGCGGGGGGGTGGGGGAGCAGTACTTC,CASSYSGGVGEQYF
NA,NA,TRBJ1-2,TRBV28,TGTGCCAGCATCCTGGGAGGGGGTCTCGGCTACACCTTC,CASILGGGLGYTF
NA,NA,TRBJ2-5,TRBV7-9,TGTGCCAGCAGCCCCCCGACAGACCGAGAGACCCAGTACTTC,CASSPPTDRETQYF
NA,TRBD2,TRBJ2-1,TRBV9,TGTGCCAGCAGCGAACTAGCGGGAGGACCCTACAATGAGCAGTTCTTC,CASSELAGGPYNEQFF
NA,TRBD1,TRBJ2-2,TRBV6-6,TGTGCCAGCAGTTACTCGGGGACAGGGTTCACCGGGGAGCTGTTTTTT,CASSYSGTGFTGELFF
NA,TRBD2,TRBJ2-1,TRBV5-1,TGCGCCAGCAGCTTGGGGACTAGCGGGAGGGGTCGGTTCTTC,CASSLGTSGRGRFF
once,NA,TRBJ2-5,TRBV27,TGTGCCAGCAGTGGTGGGCAGGGCTCAGAGACCCAGTACTTC,CASSGGQGSETQYF
NA,NA,TRBJ1-5,TRBV19,TGTGCCAGTAGTGGGGGGTCGCAACAGCCCCAGCATTTT,CASSGGSQQPQHF
NA,NA,TRBJ2-3,TRBV27,TGTGCCAGCAGCTCTAGCGAGACCTCACACACAGATACGCAGTATTTT,CASSSSETSHTDTQYF
NA,TRBD2,TRBJ2-1,TRBV7-2,TGTGCCAGCAGCTTAGAACTAGCGGGAGGAAAGAATGAGCAGTTCTTC,CASSLELAGGKNEQFF
NA,TRBD2,TRBJ2-7,TRBV7-2,TGTGCCAGCAGCTTAGCTAGCGGGACCCAATATTTCTCCTACGAGCAGTACTTC,CASSLASGTQYFSYEQYF
NA,NA,TRBJ2-5,TRBV24-1,TGTGCCACCAGTCCCCGGCCCAGGGGATACGACGAGACCCAGTACTTC,CATSPRPRGYDETQYF
NA,NA,TRBJ1-2,TRBV27,TGTGCCAGCAGCCCCCTAGTAAGGGGATATGGCTACACCTTC,CASSPLVRGYGYTF
few,TRBD1,TRBJ2-7,TRBV2,TGTGCCAGCAGTGATAGGAACAGGGGGAGGTCCTACGAGCAGTACTTC,CASSDRNRGRSYEQYF
NA,TRBD1,TRBJ2-7,TRBV30,TGTGCCTGGGGGACAGGGGGTTCCTACGAGCAGTACTTC,CAWGTGGSYEQYF
NA,NA,TRBJ1-4,TRBV29-1,TGCAGCGTTACTTCCTTCGAAAAACTGTTTTTT,CSVTSFEKLFF
NA,TRBD1,TRBJ1-5,TRBV19,TGTGCCACCGACCATACATGGACAGGGACGCAGCCCCAGCATTTT,CATDHTWTGTQPQHF
NA,NA,TRBJ2-1,TRBV4-1,TGCGCCAGCAGCCAGGCCACCGGGACAAATAGGAATGAGCAGTTCTTC,CASSQATGTNRNEQFF
NA,TRBD2,TRBJ2-7,TRBV19,TGTGCCAGTAGTCGACCGGGGACTAGCGGGAACTACGAGCAGTACTTC,CASSRPGTSGNYEQYF
few,NA,TRBJ2-2,TRBV21-1,TGTGCCAGCACCCGAGGGAGGGAGGAGGCCGGGGAGCTGTTTTTT,CASTRGREEAGELFF
NA,TRBD2,TRBJ2-7,TRBV2,TGTGCCAGCAGTCCAGGACTAGCGGGAGGGAGGGGTGAGCAGTACTTC,CASSPGLAGGRGEQYF
NA,NA,TRBJ2-3,TRBV6-2/TRBV6-3,TGTGCCAGCAGTTACCCGCCCGGGAGTTTAACAGATACGCAGTATTTT,CASSYPPGSLTDTQYF
NA,NA,TRBJ2-1,TRBV6-2/TRBV6-3,TGTGCCAGCAGCAACGGGACAAACTACTACAATGAGCAGTTCTTC,CASSNGTNYYNEQFF
NA,TRBD2,TRBJ2-7,TRBV30,TGTGCCTGGAGGGACCGGGGCGGGACTAGCGGGATCACGAATACCTACGAGCAGTACTTC,CAWRDRGGTSGITNTYEQYF
once,TRBD1,TRBJ2-1,TRBV7-3,TGTGCCAGCAGCTCGACAGGGATCCATGAGCAGTTCTTC,CASSSTGIHEQFF
NA,TRBD2,TRBJ2-2,TRBV6-4,TGTGCCAGCAGGGAATTAGCGGGAGACACCGGGGAGCTGTTTTTT,CASRELAGDTGELFF
NA,NA,TRBJ2-5,TRBV11-3,TGTGCCAGCAGCCAGACAGGACCCGAAGAGACCCAGTACTTC,CASSQTGPEETQYF
NA,NA,TRBJ2-2,TRBV18,TGTGCCAGCTCACCACGTACGATGTCGGGCACCGGGGAGCTGTTTTTT,CASSPRTMSGTGELFF
NA,TRBD2,TRBJ2-1,TRBV29-1,TGCAGCGTTGGACTAGCGGGAGGAGGGAGTGAGCAGTTCTTC,CSVGLAGGGSEQFF
NA,TRBD2,TRBJ2-5,TRBV5-1,TGCGCCAGCATGTTAGGCGGGAGGGCCGAAGGGGCCCAGTACTTC,CASMLGGRAEGAQYF
NA,NA,TRBJ2-2,TRBV9,TGTGCCAGCAGCGTATATCCAGGCCAGACCGGGGAGCTGTTTTTT,CASSVYPGQTGELFF
NA,TRBD2,TRBJ2-2,TRBV19,TGTGCCAGTAGTATAGGGGCGGGAGGTACCGGGGAGCTGTTTTTT,CASSIGAGGTGELFF
NA,NA,TRBJ1-1,TRBV6-6,TGTGCCAGCAGTTACGGCCAGGGAGGGACTGAAGCTTTCTTT,CASSYGQGGTEAFF
NA,NA,TRBJ2-3,TRBV6-6,TGTGCCAGCAGACCACAGGGGACTCCGCGAGATACGCAGTATTTT,CASRPQGTPRDTQYF